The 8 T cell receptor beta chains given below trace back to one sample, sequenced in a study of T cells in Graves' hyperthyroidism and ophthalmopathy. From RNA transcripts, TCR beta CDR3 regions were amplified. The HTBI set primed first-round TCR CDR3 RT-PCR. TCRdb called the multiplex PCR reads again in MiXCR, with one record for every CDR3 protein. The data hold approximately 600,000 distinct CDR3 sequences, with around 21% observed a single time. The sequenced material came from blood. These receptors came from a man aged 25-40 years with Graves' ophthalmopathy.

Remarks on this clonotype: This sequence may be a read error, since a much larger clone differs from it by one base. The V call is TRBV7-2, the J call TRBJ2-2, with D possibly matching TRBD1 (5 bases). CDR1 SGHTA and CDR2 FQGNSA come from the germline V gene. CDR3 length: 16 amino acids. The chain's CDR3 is CASGLVRTPRTGELFF. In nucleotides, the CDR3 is TGTGCCAGCGGCTTAGTCCGGACACCGAGGACCGGGGAGCTGTTTTTT.

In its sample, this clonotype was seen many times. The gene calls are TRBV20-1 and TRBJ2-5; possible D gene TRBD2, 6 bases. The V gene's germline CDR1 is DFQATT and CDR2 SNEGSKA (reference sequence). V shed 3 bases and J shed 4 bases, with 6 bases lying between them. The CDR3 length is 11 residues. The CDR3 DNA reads TGCAGTGCTAGCGGGGGAGAGACCCAGTACTTC. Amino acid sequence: CSASGGETQYF.

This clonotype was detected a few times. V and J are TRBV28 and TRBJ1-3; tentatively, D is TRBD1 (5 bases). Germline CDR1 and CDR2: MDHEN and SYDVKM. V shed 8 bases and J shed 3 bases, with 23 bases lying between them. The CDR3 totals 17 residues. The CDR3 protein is CASEEPTARRGGNTIYF. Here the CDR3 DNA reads TGTGCCAGCGAAGAACCGACAGCGCGAAGAGGTGGAAACACCATATATTTT.

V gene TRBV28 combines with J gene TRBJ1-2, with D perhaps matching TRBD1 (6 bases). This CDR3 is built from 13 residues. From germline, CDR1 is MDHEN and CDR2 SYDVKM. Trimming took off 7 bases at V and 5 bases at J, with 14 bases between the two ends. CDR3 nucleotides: TGTGCCAGCAAGCCGGGGACATTATATGGCTACACCTTC. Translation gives CASKPGTLYGYTF.

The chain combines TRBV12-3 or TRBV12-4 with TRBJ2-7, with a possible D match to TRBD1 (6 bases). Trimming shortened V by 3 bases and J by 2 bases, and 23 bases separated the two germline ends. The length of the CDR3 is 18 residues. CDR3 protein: CASSFIVAGAPATYEQYF. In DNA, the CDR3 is TGTGCCAGCAGTTTCATTGTGGCAGGGGCCCCGGCTACCTACGAGCAGTACTTC.

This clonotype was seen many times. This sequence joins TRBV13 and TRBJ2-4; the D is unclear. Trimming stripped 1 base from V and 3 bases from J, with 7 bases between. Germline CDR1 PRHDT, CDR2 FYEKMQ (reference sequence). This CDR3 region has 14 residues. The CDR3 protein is CASSLEGSKNIQYF. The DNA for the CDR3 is TGTGCCAGCAGCTTAGAAGGAAGCAAAAACATTCAGTACTTC.

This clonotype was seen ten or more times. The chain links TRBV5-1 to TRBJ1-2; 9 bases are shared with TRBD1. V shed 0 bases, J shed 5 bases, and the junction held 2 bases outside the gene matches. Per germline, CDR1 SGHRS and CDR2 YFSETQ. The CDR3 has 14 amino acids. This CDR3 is CASSLGDREYGYTF. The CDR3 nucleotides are TGCGCCAGCAGCTTGGGGGACAGGGAATATGGCTACACCTTC. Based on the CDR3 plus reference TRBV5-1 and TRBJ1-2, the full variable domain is KAGVTQTPRYLIKTRGQQVTLSCSPISGHRSVSWYQQTPGQGLQFLFEYFSETQRNKGNFPGRFSGRQFSNSRSEMNVSTLELGDSALYLCASSLGDREYGYTFGSGTRLTVV.

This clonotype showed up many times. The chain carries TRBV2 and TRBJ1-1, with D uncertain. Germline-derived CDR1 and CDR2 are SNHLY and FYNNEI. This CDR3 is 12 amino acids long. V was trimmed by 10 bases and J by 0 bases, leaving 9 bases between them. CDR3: CATVGMNTEAFF. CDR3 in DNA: TGTGCCACCGTGGGGATGAACACTGAAGCTTTCTTT.